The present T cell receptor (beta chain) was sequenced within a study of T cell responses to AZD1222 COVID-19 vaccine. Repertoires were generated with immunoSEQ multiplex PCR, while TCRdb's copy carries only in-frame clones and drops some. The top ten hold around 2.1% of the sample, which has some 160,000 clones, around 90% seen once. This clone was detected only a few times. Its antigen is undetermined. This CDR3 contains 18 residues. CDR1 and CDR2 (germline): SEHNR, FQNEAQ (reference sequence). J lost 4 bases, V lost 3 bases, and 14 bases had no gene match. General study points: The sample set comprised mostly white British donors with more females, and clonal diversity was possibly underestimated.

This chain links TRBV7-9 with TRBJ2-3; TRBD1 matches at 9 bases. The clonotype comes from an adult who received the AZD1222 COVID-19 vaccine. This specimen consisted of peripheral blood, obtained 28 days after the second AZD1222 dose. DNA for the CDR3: TGTGCCAGCAGCTTCCCTCCGGGACAGGGAATAAGCGCAGATACGCAGTATTTT. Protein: CASSFPPGQGISADTQYF.